This T cell receptor beta chain was identified during a study of blood T cell repertoires in COVID-19. Overall study context: Donors in the United States, Italy and Spain gave samples during acute or convalescent COVID-19.

Trimming shortened V by 5 bases and J by 3 bases, and 14 bases separated the two germline ends. This CDR3 comprises 14 residues. The germline V gene encodes CDR1 KGHSY and CDR2 FQNENV. TCRdb's copy holds only in-frame clones and misses some; the assay was immunoSEQ multiplex PCR. Among under 200,000 clones listed, around 91% were seen once. This clonotype originated in a woman under 30 who had recovered from COVID-19. The rearrangement joins TRBV16 to TRBJ2-7; no definite D call. Sequenced sample: PBMCs or T cells enriched from blood (not recorded which). CDR3 bases: TGTGCCAGCAGCAGTGACTTGGCCTACTACGAGCAGTACTTC. The encoded protein is CASSSDLAYYEQYF.